The clone carrying this T cell receptor beta chain was detected ten times or more. Its cognate antigen is unknown. There were TCR beta CDR3 regions amplified from RNA transcripts. The HTBI set primed first-round TCR CDR3 RT-PCR. Each CDR3 protein gets one entry after TCRdb re-called the multiplex PCR reads with MiXCR. The sample lists fewer than 110,000 distinct CDR3 sequences; roughly 15% were seen once. This sample was included in a study of T cells in Graves' hyperthyroidism and ophthalmopathy. General study points: Most thyroid clonotypes expanded above 0.001 were also detected in blood.

This CDR3 has 15 residues. Between the trimmed V and J ends, which lost 8 bases and 4 bases, there was a span of 15 bases. Looked up from germline, CDR1 is LNHDA and CDR2 is SQIVND (reference sequence). The specimen was blood. This receptor was obtained from a woman in her fifties or sixties with Graves' hyperthyroidism. This chain uses TRBV19 with TRBJ2-6; D might be TRBD1 (6 bases). The CDR3 here is CASARQVAGANVLTF. CDR3 nucleotides: TGTGCCAGTGCCAGACAGGTCGCCGGGGCCAACGTCCTGACTTTC.